The entry that follows covers one TCR beta chain sequence. Its antigen remains unidentified. The source of the sample is a study of CXCR3-negative and CXCR3-positive naive CD8 T cells. Study findings and constraints: With respect to TRBV-TRBJ usage, naive CXCR3-negative and CXCR3-positive cells were similar; memory differed.

Carrying UMI labels, the TRB cDNA libraries were prepared through 5' RACE. No DNA is given; TCRdb re-called the 5' RACE reads and lists each CDR3 protein once. This sample's table reports about 28,000 distinct CDR3 sequences. This receptor was identified in a human donor in good health. Some clones in this sample may be carry-over from other donors' samples. Sequenced sample: memory CD8+ T cells from blood.

This chain's CDR3 is CASSHRDRAYEQYF. The chain joins TRBV11-3 to TRBJ2-7; the TCRdb D gene call, TRBD1, has no DNA to confirm it. The CDR3 loop spans 14 amino acids. CDR1 is SGHNT, CDR2 YENEEA, per germline.